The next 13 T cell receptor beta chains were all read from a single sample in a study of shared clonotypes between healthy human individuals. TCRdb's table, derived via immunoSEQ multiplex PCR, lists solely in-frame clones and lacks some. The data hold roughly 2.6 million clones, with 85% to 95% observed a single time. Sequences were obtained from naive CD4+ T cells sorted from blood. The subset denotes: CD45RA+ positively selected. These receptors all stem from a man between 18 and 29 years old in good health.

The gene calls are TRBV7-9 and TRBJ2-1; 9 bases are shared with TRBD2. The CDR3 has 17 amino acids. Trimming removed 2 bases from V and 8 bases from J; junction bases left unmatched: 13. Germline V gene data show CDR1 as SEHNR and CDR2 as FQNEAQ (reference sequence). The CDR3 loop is CASSLPLLAGVPDEQFF. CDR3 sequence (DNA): TGTGCCAGCAGCTTACCTTTACTAGCGGGTGTACCCGATGAGCAGTTCTTC. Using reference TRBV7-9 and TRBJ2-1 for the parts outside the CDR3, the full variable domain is DTGVSQNPRHKITKRGQNVTFRCDPISEHNRLYWYRQTLGQGPEFLTYFQNEAQLEKSRLLSDRFSAERPKGSFSTLEIQRTEQGDSAMYLCASSLPLLAGVPDEQFFGPGTRLTVL.

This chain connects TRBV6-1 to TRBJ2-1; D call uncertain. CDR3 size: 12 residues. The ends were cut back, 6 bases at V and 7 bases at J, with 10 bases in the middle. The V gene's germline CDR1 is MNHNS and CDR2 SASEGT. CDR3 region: CASRKSGNEQFF. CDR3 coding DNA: TGTGCCAGCAGGAAGAGTGGGAATGAGCAGTTCTTC.

The CDR3 loop is CASSPPTSGGGELFF. CDR3 DNA: TGTGCCAGCTCACCGCCTACTAGCGGAGGTGGGGAGCTGTTTTTT. The chain combines TRBV18 with TRBJ2-2; 8 nucleotides align to TRBD2. J lost 8 bases, V lost 3 bases, and 8 bases had no gene match. Per the germline V gene, CDR1 is KGHSH and CDR2 is LQKENI. The CDR3 contains 15 residues. The whole variable domain, filled in from reference TRBV18 and TRBJ2-2, reads NAGVMQNPRHLVRRRGQEARLRCSPMKGHSHVYWYRQLPEEGLKFMVYLQKENIIDESGMPKERFSAEFPKEGPSILRIQQVVRGDSAAYFCASSPPTSGGGELFFGEGSRLTVL.

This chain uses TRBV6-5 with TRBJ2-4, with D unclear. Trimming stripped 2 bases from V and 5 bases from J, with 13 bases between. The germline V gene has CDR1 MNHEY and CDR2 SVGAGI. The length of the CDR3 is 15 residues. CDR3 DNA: TGTGCCAGCAGTTACATGCGCAAAAGCGAAAACATTCAGTACTTC. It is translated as CASSYMRKSENIQYF.

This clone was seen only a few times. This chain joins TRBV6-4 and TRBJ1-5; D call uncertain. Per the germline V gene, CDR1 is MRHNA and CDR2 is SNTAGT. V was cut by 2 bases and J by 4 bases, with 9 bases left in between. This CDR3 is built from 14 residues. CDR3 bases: TGTGCCAGCAGTGACATTTACACGAATCAGCCCCAGCATTTT. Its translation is CASSDIYTNQPQHF.

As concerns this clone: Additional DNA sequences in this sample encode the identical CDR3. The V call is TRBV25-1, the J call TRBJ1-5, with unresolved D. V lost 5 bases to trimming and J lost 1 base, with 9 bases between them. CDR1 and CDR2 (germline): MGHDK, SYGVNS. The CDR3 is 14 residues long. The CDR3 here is CASSSSRSNQPQHF. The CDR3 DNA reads TGTGCCAGCAGTTCGTCCAGGAGCAATCAGCCCCAGCATTTT. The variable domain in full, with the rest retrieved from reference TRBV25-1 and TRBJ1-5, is EADIYQTPRYLVIGTGKKITLECSQTMGHDKMYWYQQDPGMELHLIHYSYGVNSTEKGDLSSESTVSRIRTEHFPLTLESARPSHTSQYLCASSSSRSNQPQHFGDGTRLSIL.

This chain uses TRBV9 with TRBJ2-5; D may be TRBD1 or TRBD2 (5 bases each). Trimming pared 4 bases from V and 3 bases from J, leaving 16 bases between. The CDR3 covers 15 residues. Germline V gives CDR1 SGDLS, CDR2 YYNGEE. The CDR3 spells CASSTGARGEETQYF. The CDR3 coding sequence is TGTGCCAGCAGCACCGGGGCCCGGGGCGAAGAGACCCAGTACTTC.

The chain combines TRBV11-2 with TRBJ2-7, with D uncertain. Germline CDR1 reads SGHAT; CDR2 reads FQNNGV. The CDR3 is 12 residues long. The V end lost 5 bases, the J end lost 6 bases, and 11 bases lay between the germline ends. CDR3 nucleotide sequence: TGTGCCAGCAGCCAAGATCTGACCGAGCAGTACTTC. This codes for CASSQDLTEQYF.

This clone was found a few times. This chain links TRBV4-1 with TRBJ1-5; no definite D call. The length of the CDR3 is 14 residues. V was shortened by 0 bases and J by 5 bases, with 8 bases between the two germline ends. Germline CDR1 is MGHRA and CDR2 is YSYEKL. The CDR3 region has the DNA TGCGCCAGCAGCCAAGACAGGAATCATCAGCCCCAGCATTTT. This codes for CASSQDRNHQPQHF.

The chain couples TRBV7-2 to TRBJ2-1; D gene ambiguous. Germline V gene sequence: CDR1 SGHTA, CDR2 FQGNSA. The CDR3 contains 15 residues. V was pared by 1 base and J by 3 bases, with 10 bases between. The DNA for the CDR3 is TGTGCCAGCAGCTTAGGGGTGTGGGGCTACAATGAGCAGTTCTTC. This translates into CASSLGVWGYNEQFF.

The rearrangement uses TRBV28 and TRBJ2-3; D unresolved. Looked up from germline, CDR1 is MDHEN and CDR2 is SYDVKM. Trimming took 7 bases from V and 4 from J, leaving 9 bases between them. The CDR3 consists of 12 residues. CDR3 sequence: CASMPRPDTQYF. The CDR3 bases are TGTGCCAGCATGCCAAGGCCAGATACGCAGTATTTT.

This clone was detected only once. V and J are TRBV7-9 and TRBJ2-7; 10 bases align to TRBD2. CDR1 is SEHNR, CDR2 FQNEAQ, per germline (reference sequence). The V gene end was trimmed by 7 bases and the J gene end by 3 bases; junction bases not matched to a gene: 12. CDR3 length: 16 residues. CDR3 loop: CASTRPTSGNYYEQYF. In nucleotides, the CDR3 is TGTGCCAGCACCCGCCCAACTAGCGGGAATTACTACGAGCAGTACTTC.

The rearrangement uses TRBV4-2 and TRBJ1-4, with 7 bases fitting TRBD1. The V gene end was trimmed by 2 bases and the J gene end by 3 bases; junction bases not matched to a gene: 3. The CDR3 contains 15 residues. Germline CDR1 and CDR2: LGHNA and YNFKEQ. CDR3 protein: CASSQPDRPNEKLFF. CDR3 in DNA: TGTGCCAGCAGCCAACCGGACAGGCCTAATGAAAAACTGTTTTTT.